This is a list of T cell receptor beta chains from one sample in a study of cytomegalovirus exposure and HLA in healthy donors. Clones were read by immunoSEQ multiplex PCR, and TCRdb kept only the in-frame ones, dropping some. The sample lists 150,000 to 200,000 clones, roughly 79% occurring once. Sequenced material: PBMCs. The origin of the receptors is a man aged 45 to 65 in good health and CMV-seropositive. Each CDR3 is given with its conserved first and last residue. A D gene is named only where the DNA matches it firmly. Rows may omit the clone size; those that give it use once, few, many or a size class.

NA	NA	TRBJ2-2	TRBV6-6	CASSTRDLNTGELFF	TGTGCCAGCAGCACCCGCGACTTAAACACCGGGGAGCTGTTTTTT
NA	NA	TRBJ1-2	TRBV6-5	CASSYGQTNYGYTF	TGTGCCAGCAGTTACGGTCAGACTAACTATGGCTACACCTTC
NA	TRBD1	TRBJ2-3	TRBV18	CASSQQGAVVTDTQYF	TGTGCCAGCTCTCAACAGGGGGCGGTAGTTACAGATACGCAGTATTTT
NA	TRBD1	TRBJ1-5	TRBV6-6	CASLGTGTWGNQPQHF	TGTGCCAGCCTGGGGACAGGGACATGGGGCAATCAGCCCCAGCATTTT
NA	TRBD2	TRBJ2-1	TRBV18	CASSPLAGGPDNEQFF	TGTGCCAGCTCACCCCTAGCGGGGGGACCAGACAATGAGCAGTTCTTC
NA	NA	TRBJ1-3	TRBV2	CASRRESSGNTIYF	TGTGCCAGCAGACGGGAGTCCTCTGGAAACACCATATATTTT
NA	TRBD1	TRBJ1-1	TRBV19	CASSVQGAGAFF	TGTGCCAGTAGTGTTCAGGGGGCGGGAGCTTTCTTT
NA	NA	TRBJ2-5	TRBV5-1	CASSLGGAETQYF	TGCGCCAGCAGCTTGGGGGGCGCAGAGACCCAGTACTTC
NA	NA	TRBJ1-6	TRBV28	CASSFTGSSYNSPLHF	TGTGCCAGCAGCTTCACAGGGTCTTCCTATAATTCACCCCTCCACTTT
few	NA	TRBJ1-2	TRBV19	CASSMTGWVDGYTF	TGTGCCAGTAGTATGACAGGATGGGTTGATGGCTACACCTTC
few	TRBD1	TRBJ1-1	TRBV5-1	CASRQTGGGARAFF	TGCGCCAGCAGACAAACAGGGGGCGGGGCGCGAGCTTTCTTT
NA	NA	TRBJ1-2	TRBV28	CASSSGHKYGYTF	TGTGCCAGCAGTTCTGGACATAAGTATGGCTACACCTTC
once	NA	TRBJ2-7	TRBV30	CAWSVRAARRTYEQYF	TGTGCCTGGAGTGTACGCGCAGCTCGGAGGACCTACGAGCAGTACTTC
NA	NA	TRBJ2-3	TRBV5-4	CASSTPGADTQYF	TGTGCCAGCAGCACGCCGGGGGCAGATACGCAGTATTTT
NA	NA	TRBJ1-1	TRBV28	CASSSYMADKNTEAFF	TGTGCCAGCAGTTCCTACATGGCGGACAAGAACACTGAAGCTTTCTTT
NA	NA	TRBJ1-4	TRBV30	CAWSVLGGRGTNEKLFF	TGTGCCTGGAGTGTACTGGGGGGGCGAGGGACTAATGAAAAACTGTTTTTT
few	NA	TRBJ2-5	TRBV29-1	CSVGDLAGTQYF	TGCAGCGTTGGAGATCTAGCAGGGACCCAGTACTTC
NA	NA	TRBJ2-1	TRBV10-1	CASSVAPNYNEQFF	TGCGCCAGCAGTGTTGCGCCAAACTACAATGAGCAGTTCTTC
few	TRBD2	TRBJ2-5	TRBV5-8	CASSPGTSETQYF	TGTGCCAGCAGCCCCGGGACTAGTGAGACCCAGTACTTC
NA	TRBD1	TRBJ1-2	TRBV16	CASSQSPTGAAYGYTF	TGTGCCAGCAGCCAATCCCCGACAGGGGCGGCCTATGGCTACACCTTC
NA	NA	TRBJ1-5	TRBV7-9	CASSSDRTNQPQHF	TGTGCCAGCAGCTCGGACAGAACCAATCAGCCCCAGCATTTT
NA	TRBD1	TRBJ1-4	TRBV2	CASSEAQDRVVTNEKLFF	TGTGCCAGCAGTGAAGCGCAGGACAGGGTCGTAACTAATGAAAAACTGTTTTTT
NA	NA	TRBJ2-1	TRBV4-2	CASSQEKASILLPTFF	TGTGCCAGCAGCCAAGAGAAGGCTAGTATCCTCCTCCCCACGTTCTTC
NA	NA	TRBJ1-5	TRBV7-8	CASSLGTDINQPQHF	TGTGCCAGCAGCTTAGGGACAGATATCAATCAGCCCCAGCATTTT
NA	TRBD1	TRBJ1-3	TRBV9	CASSPFGTGVVFSGNTIYF	TGTGCCAGCAGCCCCTTTGGGACAGGTGTCGTGTTTTCTGGAAACACCATATATTTT
NA	TRBD1	TRBJ1-2	TRBV9	CASSPQGINYGYTF	TGTGCCAGCAGCCCACAGGGGATTAACTATGGCTACACCTTC
NA	TRBD1	TRBJ1-2	TRBV5-1	CASRTLTGEGNYGYTF	TGCGCCAGCAGGACCCTAACAGGGGAAGGGAACTATGGCTACACCTTC
NA	TRBD2	TRBJ2-3	TRBV7-9	CASSPPRGGGAAQDTQYF	TGTGCCAGCAGCCCCCCCCGGGGCGGGGGAGCCGCACAAGATACGCAGTATTTT
NA	NA	TRBJ2-5	TRBV6-5	CASSYSRAQETQYF	TGTGCCAGCAGTTACTCGAGGGCCCAAGAGACCCAGTACTTC
NA	TRBD1	TRBJ1-2	TRBV6-5	CASSPGQGGWGGYTF	TGTGCCAGCAGTCCTGGACAGGGGGGTTGGGGTGGCTACACCTTC
NA	TRBD2	TRBJ2-2	TRBV4-2	CASSQSLRASGNTGELFF	TGTGCCAGCAGCCAATCCCTGCGGGCTAGCGGGAACACCGGGGAGCTGTTTTTT
NA	NA	TRBJ1-1	TRBV28	CASRSMNGGTEAFF	TGTGCCAGCAGATCCATGAACGGGGGAACTGAAGCTTTCTTT
NA	TRBD1	TRBJ2-1	TRBV10-2	CASRGTGPNEQFF	TGCGCCAGCAGGGGGACAGGGCCTAATGAGCAGTTCTTC
NA	NA	TRBJ1-5	TRBV2	CASRATGTYSNQPQHF	TGTGCCAGCAGGGCCACAGGAACCTATAGCAATCAGCCCCAGCATTTT
NA	NA	TRBJ2-2	TRBV19	CASRSTGTNTGELFF	TGTGCCAGTCGATCCACAGGCACGAACACCGGGGAGCTGTTTTTT
once	TRBD2	TRBJ2-5	TRBV7-3	CASSLIAGVGETQYF	TGTGCCAGCAGCTTAATAGCGGGGGTTGGAGAGACCCAGTACTTC
NA	NA	TRBJ1-2	TRBV19	CASRAGPYGYTF	TGTGCCAGTAGGGCAGGGCCCTATGGCTACACCTTC
NA	TRBD1	TRBJ1-5	TRBV6-1	CASSEVDRQGGSMRNQPQHF	TGTGCCAGCAGTGAAGTAGATAGACAGGGGGGGTCCATGAGGAATCAGCCCCAGCATTTT
NA	NA	TRBJ1-5	TRBV27	CASSLEGSRNQPQHF	TGTGCCAGCAGTTTAGAAGGGAGTCGGAATCAGCCCCAGCATTTT
NA	TRBD2	TRBJ2-3	TRBV7-8	CASSWPSGAPTDTQYF	TGTGCCAGCAGCTGGCCTAGCGGGGCTCCCACAGATACGCAGTATTTT
NA	NA	TRBJ2-3	TRBV4-1	CASSHPSIYLADTQYF	TGCGCCAGCAGCCACCCCTCCATTTACCTTGCGGATACGCAGTACTTT
NA	NA	TRBJ2-5	TRBV5-6	CASSKSGGETQYF	TGTGCCAGCAGCAAAAGCGGTGGGGAGACCCAGTACTTC
NA	NA	TRBJ2-7	TRBV2	CAGIQGRGSYEQYF	TGTGCCGGGATACAGGGTAGGGGATCCTACGAGCAGTACTTC
NA	NA	TRBJ2-5	TRBV7-9	CASSLFGAETQYF	TGTGCCAGCAGCTTATTTGGAGCTGAGACCCAGTACTTC
NA	NA	TRBJ1-1	TRBV7-3	CASSLEVNTEAFF	TGTGCCAGCAGCTTAGAGGTGAACACTGAAGCTTTCTTT
few	TRBD1	TRBJ2-1	TRBV27	CASQSLGQGINEQFF	TGTGCCAGTCAATCCTTAGGACAGGGAATCAATGAGCAGTTCTTC
few	TRBD1	TRBJ1-2	TRBV19	CASSGTGDLRGNDF	TGTGCCAGTAGTGGTACAGGGGACCTTAGGGGAAACGACTTC
NA	TRBD1	TRBJ1-1	TRBV7-9	CASSIGTGINTEAFF	TGTGCCAGCAGCATAGGGACAGGGATAAACACTGAAGCTTTCTTT
NA	NA	TRBJ2-7	TRBV6-5	CASSYSTESEQYF	TGTGCCAGCAGTTACTCGACAGAATCCGAGCAGTACTTC
NA	NA	TRBJ2-2	TRBV28	CASTRGQGELFF	TGTGCCAGCACGAGAGGGCAAGGGGAGCTGTTTTTT
NA	NA	TRBJ1-2	TRBV19	CASGRVNYGYTF	TGTGCCAGCGGCAGGGTTAACTATGGCTACACCTTC
NA	NA	TRBJ2-3	TRBV7-3	CASSLGGTSTDTQYF	TGTGCCAGCAGCTTAGGCGGAACTAGCACAGATACGCAGTATTTT
few	TRBD1	TRBJ1-4	TRBV9	CASSETGSGEKLFF	TGTGCCAGCAGCGAGACAGGGTCGGGTGAAAAACTGTTTTTT
NA	TRBD2	TRBJ2-5	TRBV6-1	CASSESAGGRETQYF	TGTGCCAGCAGTGAATCCGCGGGGGGACGGGAGACCCAGTACTTC